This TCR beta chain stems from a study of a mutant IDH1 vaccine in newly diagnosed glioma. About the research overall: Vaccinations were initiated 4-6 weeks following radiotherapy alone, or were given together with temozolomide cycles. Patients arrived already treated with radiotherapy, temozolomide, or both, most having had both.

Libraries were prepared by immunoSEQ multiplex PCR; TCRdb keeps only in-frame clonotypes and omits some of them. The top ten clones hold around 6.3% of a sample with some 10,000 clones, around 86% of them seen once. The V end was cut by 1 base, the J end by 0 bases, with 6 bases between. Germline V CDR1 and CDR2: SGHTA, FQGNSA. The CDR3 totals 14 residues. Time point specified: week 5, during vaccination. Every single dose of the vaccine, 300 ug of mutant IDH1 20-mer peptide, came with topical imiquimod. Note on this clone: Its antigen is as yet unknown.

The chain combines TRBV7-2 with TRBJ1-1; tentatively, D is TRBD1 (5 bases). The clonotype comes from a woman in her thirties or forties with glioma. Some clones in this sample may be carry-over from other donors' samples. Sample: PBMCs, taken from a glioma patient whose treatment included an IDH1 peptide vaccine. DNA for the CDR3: TGTGCCAGCAGCTTAGAGGGACTGAACACTGAAGCTTTCTTT. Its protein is CASSLEGLNTEAFF.